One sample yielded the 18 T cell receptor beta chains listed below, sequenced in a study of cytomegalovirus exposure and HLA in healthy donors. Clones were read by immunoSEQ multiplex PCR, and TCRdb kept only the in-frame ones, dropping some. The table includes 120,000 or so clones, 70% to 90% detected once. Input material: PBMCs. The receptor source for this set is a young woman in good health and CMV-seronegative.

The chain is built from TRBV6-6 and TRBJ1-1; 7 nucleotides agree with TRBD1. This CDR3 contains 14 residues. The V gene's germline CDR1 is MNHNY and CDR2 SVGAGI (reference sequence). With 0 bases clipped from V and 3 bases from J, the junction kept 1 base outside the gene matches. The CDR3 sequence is CASSYSGQDTEAFF. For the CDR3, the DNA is TGTGCCAGCAGTTACTCCGGACAGGACACTGAAGCTTTCTTT.

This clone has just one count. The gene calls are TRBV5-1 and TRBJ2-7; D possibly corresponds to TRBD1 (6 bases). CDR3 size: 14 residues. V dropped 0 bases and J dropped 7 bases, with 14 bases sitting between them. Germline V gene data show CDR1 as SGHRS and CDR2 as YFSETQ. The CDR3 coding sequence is TGCGCCAGCAGCTTGGATGGGACAATTCAGGAGCAGTACTTC. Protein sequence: CASSLDGTIQEQYF.

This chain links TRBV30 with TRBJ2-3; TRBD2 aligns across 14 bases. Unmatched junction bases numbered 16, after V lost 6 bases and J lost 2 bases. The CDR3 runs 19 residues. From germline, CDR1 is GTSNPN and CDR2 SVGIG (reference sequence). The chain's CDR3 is CACKPGLAGVGALTDTQYF. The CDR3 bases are TGTGCCTGTAAACCGGGACTAGCGGGAGTTGGGGCCCTCACAGATACGCAGTATTTT. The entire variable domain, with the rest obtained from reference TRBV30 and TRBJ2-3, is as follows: SQTIHQWPATLVQPVGSPLSLECTVEGTSNPNLYWYRQAAGRGLQLLFYSVGIGQISSEVPQNLSASRPQDRQFILSSKKLLLSDSGFYLCACKPGLAGVGALTDTQYFGPGTRLTVL.

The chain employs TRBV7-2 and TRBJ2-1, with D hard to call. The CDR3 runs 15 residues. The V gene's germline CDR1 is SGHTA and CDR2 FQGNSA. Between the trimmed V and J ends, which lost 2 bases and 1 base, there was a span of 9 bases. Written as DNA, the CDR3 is TGTGCCAGCAGCTTAATGGTCGGGTCCTACAATGAGCAGTTCTTC. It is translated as CASSLMVGSYNEQFF.

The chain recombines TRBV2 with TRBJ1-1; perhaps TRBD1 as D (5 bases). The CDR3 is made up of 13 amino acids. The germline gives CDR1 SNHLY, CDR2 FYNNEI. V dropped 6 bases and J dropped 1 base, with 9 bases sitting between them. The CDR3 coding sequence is TGTGCCAGCAGAACCGACAGGAACACTGAAGCTTTCTTT. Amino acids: CASRTDRNTEAFF.

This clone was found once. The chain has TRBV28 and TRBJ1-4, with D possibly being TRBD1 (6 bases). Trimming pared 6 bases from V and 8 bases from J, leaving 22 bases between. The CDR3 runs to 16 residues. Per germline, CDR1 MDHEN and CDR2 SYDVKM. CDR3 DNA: TGTGCCAGCAGCCACCCCGCGGGGGGCGGAGTGGAAAAACTGTTTTTT. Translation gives CASSHPAGGGVEKLFF.

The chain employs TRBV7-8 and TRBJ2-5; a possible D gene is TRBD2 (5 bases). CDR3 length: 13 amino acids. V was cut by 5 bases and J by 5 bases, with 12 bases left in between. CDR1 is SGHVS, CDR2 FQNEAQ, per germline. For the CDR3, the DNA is TGTGCCAGCAGCCCCGGTCCGGGGGAGACCCAGTACTTC. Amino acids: CASSPGPGETQYF.

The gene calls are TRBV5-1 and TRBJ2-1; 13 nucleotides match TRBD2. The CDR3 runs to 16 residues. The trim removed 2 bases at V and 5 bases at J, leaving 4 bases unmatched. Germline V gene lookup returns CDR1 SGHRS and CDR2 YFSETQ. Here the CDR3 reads CASSFPGLAGNNEQFF. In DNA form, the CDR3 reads TGCGCCAGCAGCTTCCCGGGACTAGCGGGAAACAATGAGCAGTTCTTC.

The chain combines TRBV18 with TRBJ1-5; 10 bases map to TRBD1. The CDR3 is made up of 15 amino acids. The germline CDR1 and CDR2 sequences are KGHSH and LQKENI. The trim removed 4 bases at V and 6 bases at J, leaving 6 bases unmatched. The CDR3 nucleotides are TGTGCCAGCTCACTAGGGACAGGGGTTACTCAGCCCCAGCATTTT. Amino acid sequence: CASSLGTGVTQPQHF. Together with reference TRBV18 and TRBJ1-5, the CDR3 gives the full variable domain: NAGVMQNPRHLVRRRGQEARLRCSPMKGHSHVYWYRQLPEEGLKFMVYLQKENIIDESGMPKERFSAEFPKEGPSILRIQQVVRGDSAAYFCASSLGTGVTQPQHFGDGTRLSIL.

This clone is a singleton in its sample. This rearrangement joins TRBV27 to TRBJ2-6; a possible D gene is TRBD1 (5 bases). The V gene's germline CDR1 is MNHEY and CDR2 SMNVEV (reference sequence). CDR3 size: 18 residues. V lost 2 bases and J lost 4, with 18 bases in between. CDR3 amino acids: CASSLETPQGSGANVLTF. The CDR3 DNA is TGTGCCAGCAGTTTAGAAACCCCCCAGGGATCCGGGGCCAACGTCCTGACTTTC.

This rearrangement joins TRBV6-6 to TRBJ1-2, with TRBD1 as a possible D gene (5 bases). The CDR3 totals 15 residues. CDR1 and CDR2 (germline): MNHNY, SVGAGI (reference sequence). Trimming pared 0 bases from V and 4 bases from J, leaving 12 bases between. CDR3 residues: CASSYSDKGGYGYTF. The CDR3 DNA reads TGTGCCAGCAGTTACTCGGACAAGGGTGGCTATGGCTACACCTTC.

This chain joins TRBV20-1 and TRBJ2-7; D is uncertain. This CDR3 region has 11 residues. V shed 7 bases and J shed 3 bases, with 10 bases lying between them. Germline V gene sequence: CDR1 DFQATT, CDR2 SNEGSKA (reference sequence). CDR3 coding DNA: TGCAGTGTATCATCGGGCTACGAGCAGTACTTC. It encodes CSVSSGYEQYF.

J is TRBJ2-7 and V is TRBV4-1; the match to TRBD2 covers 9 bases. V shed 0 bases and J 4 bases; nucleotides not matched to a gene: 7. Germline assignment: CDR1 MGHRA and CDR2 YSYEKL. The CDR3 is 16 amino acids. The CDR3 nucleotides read TGCGCCAGCAGCCAAGAGTCACTAGCGGGCACATACGAGCAGTACTTC. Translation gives CASSQESLAGTYEQYF.

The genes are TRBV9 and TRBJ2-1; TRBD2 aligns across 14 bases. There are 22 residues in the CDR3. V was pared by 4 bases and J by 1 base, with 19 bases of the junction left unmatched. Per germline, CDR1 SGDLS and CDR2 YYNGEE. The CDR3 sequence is CASSRSSPGTSGRMMSYNEQFF. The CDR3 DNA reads TGTGCCAGCAGCCGATCCTCTCCCGGGACTAGCGGGAGAATGATGTCCTACAATGAGCAGTTCTTC. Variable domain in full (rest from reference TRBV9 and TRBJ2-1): DSGVTQTPKHLITATGQRVTLRCSPRSGDLSVYWYQQSLDQGLQFLIQYYNGEERAKGNILERFSAQQFPDLHSELNLSSLELGDSALYFCASSRSSPGTSGRMMSYNEQFFGPGTRLTVL.

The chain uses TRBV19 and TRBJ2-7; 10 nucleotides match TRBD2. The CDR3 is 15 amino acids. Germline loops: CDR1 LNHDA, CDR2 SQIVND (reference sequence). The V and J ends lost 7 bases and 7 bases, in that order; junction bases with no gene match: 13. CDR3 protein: CASKDQAGGPYEQYF. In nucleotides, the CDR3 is TGTGCCAGTAAGGATCAAGCGGGAGGGCCTTATGAGCAGTACTTC.

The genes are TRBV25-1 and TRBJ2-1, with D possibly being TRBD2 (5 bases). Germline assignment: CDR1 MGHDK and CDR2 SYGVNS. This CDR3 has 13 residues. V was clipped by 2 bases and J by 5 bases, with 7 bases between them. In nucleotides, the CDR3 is TGTGCCAGCAGTGAAGCGGGTGACAATGAGCAGTTCTTC. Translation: CASSEAGDNEQFF.

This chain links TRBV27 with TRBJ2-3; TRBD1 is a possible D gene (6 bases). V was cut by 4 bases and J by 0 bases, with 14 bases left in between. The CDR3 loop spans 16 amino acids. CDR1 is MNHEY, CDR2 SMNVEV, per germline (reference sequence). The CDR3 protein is CASSSRIQGSTDTQYF. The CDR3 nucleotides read TGTGCCAGCAGTTCCCGTATACAGGGTAGCACAGATACGCAGTATTTT.

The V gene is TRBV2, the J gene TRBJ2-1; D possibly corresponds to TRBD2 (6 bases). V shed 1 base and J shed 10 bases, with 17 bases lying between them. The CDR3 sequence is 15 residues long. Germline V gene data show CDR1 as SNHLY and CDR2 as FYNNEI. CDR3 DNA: TGTGCCAGCAGTGAAGGCGGGGTTGGGGTTGGGGAGCAGTTCTTC. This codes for CASSEGGVGVGEQFF. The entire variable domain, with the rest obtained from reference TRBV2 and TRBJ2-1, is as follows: EPEVTQTPSHQVTQMGQEVILRCVPISNHLYFYWYRQILGQKVEFLVSFYNNEISEKSEIFDDQFSVERPDGSNFTLKIRSTKLEDSAMYFCASSEGGVGVGEQFFGPGTRLTVL.